This TCR beta chain was sequenced during a study of blood T cell repertoires in COVID-19. Clones were sequenced by immunoSEQ multiplex PCR, and TCRdb holds only the in-frame ones, with some missing. The sample holds approximately 94,000 clones; roughly 79% are singletons and the top ten take around 30%. This clonotype was sampled from a man aged 70 or older with active or convalescent COVID-19. The sequencing input was peripheral blood.

The CDR3 sequence is CATYRGTYEQYF. DNA of the CDR3: TGTGCCACATACAGGGGTACCTACGAGCAGTACTTC. The chain employs TRBV2 and TRBJ2-7; 7 nucleotides align to TRBD1. This CDR3 is built from 12 residues. V shed 10 bases and J 2 bases; nucleotides not matched to a gene: 5. The germline V gene encodes CDR1 SNHLY and CDR2 FYNNEI.